This T cell receptor beta chain was observed in a study of CXCR3-negative and CXCR3-positive naive CD8 T cells. In the study overall: The TRB read total, about 135 million, broke down to about 1.5 +/- 0.3 million reads per library.

UMI labels and 5' RACE were used to prepare the TRB cDNA libraries. TCRdb reprocessed the 5' RACE reads and keeps a single row for each CDR3 protein, giving no DNA. This listing includes 65,000 to 85,000 distinct CDR3 sequences. Each CD8+ T cell subset was sorted in triplicate, hundreds of thousands of cells each. The length of the CDR3 is 16 residues. Germline CDR1 SEHNR, CDR2 FQNEAQ (reference sequence). The sequencing input was naive CXCR3- CD8+ T cells from blood. The subset was: CD45RO-CCR7+CD27+CD95- naive CD8+ T cells lacking CXCR3 (TNR3-). The V and J genes are TRBV7-9 and TRBJ2-5; there is no DNA to check the TCRdb D call of TRBD2. This clonotype originated in a human donor in good health. Some clones in this sample may be carry-over from other donors' samples. The CDR3 loop is CASSHIPGTNQETQYF.